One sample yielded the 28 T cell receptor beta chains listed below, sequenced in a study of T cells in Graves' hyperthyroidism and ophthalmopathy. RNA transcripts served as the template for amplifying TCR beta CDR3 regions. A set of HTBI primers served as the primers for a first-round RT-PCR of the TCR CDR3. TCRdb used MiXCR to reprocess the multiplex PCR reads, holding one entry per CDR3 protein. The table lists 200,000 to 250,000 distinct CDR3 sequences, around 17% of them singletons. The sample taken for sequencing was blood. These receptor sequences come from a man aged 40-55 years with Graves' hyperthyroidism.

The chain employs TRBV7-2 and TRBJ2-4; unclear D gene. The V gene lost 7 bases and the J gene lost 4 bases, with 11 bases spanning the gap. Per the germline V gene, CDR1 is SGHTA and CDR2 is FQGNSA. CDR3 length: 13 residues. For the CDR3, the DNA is TGTGCCAGCACCAACCCGGTGAAAAACATTCAGTACTTC. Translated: CASTNPVKNIQYF.

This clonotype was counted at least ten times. The CDR3 DNA follows: TGCGCCAGCAGCTTGGCCCCGGGATCGTCCACTGAAGCTTTCTTT. The encoded protein is CASSLAPGSSTEAFF. V and J are TRBV5-1 and TRBJ1-1; D unresolved. Trimming took off 0 bases at V and 4 bases at J, with 13 bases between the two ends. Per germline, CDR1 SGHRS and CDR2 YFSETQ. The CDR3 totals 15 residues.

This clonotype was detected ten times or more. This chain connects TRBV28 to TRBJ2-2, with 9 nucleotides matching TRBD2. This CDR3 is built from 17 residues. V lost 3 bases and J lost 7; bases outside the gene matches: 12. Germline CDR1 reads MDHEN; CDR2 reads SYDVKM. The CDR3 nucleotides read TGTGCCAGCAGTTTGCGGATAGCGGGGGTACCGGTCGGGGAGCTGTTTTTT. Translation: CASSLRIAGVPVGELFF.

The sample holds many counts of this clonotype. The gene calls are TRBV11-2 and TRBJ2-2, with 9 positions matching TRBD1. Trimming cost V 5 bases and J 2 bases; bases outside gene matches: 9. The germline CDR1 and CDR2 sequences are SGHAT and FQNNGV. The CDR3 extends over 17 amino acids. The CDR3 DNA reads TGTGCCAGCAGCCCCCTTGCGGGACAGGGAAACACCGGGGAGCTGTTTTTT. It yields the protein CASSPLAGQGNTGELFF.

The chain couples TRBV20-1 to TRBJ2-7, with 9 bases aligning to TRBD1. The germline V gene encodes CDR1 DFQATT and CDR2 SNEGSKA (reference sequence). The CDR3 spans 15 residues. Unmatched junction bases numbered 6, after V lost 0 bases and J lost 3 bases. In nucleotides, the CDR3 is TGCAGTGCTAGAGATTACGGGACAGGGAACTACGAGCAGTACTTC. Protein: CSARDYGTGNYEQYF.

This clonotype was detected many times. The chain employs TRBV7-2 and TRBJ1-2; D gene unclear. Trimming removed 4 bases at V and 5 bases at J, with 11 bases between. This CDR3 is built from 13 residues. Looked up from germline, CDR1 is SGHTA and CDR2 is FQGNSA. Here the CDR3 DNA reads TGTGCCAGCAGCTCTGGGAGAAATTATGGCTACACCTTC. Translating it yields CASSSGRNYGYTF.

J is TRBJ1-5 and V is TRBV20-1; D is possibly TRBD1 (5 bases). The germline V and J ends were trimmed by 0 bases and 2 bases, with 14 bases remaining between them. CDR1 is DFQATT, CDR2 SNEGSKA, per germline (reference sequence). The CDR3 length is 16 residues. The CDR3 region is CSAREHTGQGNQPQHF. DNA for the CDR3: TGCAGTGCTAGAGAACACACGGGGCAGGGCAATCAGCCCCAGCATTTT.

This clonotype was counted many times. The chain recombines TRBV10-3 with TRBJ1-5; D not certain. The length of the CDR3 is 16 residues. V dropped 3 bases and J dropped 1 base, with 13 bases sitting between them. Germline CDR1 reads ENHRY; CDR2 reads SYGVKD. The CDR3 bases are TGTGCCATCAGTGAAGTGGCAGCCTTCAGCAATCAGCCCCAGCATTTT. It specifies CAISEVAAFSNQPQHF.

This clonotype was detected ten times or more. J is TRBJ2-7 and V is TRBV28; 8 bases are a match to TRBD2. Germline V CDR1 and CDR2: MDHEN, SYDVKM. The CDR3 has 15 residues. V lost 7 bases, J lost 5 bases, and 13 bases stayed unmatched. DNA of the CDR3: TGTGCCAGCACCAAATCGGGGGGGCGCTTACACGAGCAGTACTTC. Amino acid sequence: CASTKSGGRLHEQYF.

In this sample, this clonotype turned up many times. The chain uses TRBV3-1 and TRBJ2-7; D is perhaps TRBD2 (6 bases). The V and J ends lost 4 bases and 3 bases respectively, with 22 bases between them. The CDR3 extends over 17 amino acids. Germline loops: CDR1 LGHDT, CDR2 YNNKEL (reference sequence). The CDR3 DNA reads TGTGCCAGCAGCCCCTTCTCCGGGACTCAAGTAGGCTACGAGCAGTACTTC. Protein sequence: CASSPFSGTQVGYEQYF.

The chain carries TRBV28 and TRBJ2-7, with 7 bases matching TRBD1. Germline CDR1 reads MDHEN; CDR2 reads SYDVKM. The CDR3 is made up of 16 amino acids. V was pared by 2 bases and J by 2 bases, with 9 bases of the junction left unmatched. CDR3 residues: CASSLRMGDRAYEQYF. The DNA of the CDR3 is TGTGCCAGCAGTTTAAGGATGGGGGACAGAGCCTACGAGCAGTACTTC.

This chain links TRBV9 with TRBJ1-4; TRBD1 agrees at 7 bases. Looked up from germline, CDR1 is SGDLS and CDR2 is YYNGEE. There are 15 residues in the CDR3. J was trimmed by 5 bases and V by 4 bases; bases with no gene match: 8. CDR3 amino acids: CASSPRQGGNEKLFF. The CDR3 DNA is TGTGCCAGCAGCCCTCGACAGGGAGGGAATGAAAAACTGTTTTTT.

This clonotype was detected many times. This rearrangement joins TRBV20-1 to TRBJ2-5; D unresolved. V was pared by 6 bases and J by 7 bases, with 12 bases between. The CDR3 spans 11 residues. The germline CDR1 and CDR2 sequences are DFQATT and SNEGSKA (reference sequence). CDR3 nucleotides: TGCAGTGCGCCGGATTGGGGGACCCAGTACTTC. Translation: CSAPDWGTQYF.

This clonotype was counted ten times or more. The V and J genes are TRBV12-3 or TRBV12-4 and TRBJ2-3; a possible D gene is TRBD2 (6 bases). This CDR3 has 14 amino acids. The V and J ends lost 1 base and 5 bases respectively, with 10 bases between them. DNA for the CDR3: TGTGCCAGCAGTTTAGGGAGGGTTCAAGATACGCAGTATTTT. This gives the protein CASSLGRVQDTQYF.

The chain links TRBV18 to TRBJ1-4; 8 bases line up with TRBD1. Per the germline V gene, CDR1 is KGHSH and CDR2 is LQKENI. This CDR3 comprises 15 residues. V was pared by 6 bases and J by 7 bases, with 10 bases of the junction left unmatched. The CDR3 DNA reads TGTGCCAGCTCGGAGAGAACAGGGGGTGGTGAAAAACTGTTTTTT. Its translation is CASSERTGGGEKLFF.

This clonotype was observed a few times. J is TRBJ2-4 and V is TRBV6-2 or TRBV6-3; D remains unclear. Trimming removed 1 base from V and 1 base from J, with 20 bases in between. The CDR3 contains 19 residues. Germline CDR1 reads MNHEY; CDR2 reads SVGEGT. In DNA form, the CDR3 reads TGTGCCAGCAGTTACTTCCCCAGAGAGTCTGACTTCGCCAAAAACATTCAGTACTTC. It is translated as CASSYFPRESDFAKNIQYF.

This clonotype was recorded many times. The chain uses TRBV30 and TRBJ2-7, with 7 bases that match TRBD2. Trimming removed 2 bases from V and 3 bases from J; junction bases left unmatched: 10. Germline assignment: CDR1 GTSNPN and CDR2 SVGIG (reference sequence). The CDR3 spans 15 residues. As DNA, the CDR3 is TGTGCCTGGAGTTCCAAGGGAGGGCCACTCTACGAGCAGTACTTC. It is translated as CAWSSKGGPLYEQYF. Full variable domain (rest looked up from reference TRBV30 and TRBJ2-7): SQTIHQWPATLVQPVGSPLSLECTVEGTSNPNLYWYRQAAGRGLQLLFYSVGIGQISSEVPQNLSASRPQDRQFILSSKKLLLSDSGFYLCAWSSKGGPLYEQYFGPGTRLTVT.

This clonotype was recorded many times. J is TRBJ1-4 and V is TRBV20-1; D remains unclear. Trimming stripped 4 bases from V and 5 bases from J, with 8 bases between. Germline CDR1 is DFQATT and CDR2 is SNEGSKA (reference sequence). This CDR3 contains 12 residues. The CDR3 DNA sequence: TGCAGTGCTATACAGAACAATGAAAAACTGTTTTTT. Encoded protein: CSAIQNNEKLFF.

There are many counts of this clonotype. CDR3 in amino acids: CASGRDSNQPQHF. CDR3 sequence (DNA): TGTGCCAGCGGGCGAGATAGCAATCAGCCCCAGCATTTT. V is TRBV28 and J is TRBJ1-5; D gene uncertain. V was pared by 8 bases and J by 0 bases, with 8 bases between. The CDR3 is made up of 13 amino acids. Germline CDR1 is MDHEN and CDR2 is SYDVKM.

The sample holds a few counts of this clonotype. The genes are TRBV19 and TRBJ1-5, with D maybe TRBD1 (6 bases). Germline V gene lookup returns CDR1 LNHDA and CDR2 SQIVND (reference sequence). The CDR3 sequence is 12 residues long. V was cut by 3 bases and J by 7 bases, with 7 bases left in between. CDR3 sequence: CASSMGAQPQHF. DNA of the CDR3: TGTGCCAGTAGTATGGGGGCCCAGCCCCAGCATTTT.

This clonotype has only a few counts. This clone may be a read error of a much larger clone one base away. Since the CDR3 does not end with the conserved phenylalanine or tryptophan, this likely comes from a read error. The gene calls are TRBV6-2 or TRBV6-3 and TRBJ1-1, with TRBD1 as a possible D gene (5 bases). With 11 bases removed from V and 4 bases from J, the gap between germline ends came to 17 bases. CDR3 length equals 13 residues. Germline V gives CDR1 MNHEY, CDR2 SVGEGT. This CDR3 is CAGRVQGGTEAFL. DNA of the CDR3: TGTGCCGGACGGGTCCAGGGTGGCACTGAAGCTTTCCTT.

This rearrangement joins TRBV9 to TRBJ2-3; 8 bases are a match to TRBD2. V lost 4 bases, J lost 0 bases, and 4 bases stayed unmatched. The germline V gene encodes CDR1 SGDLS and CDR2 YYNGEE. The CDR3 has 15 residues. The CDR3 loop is CASSPGGASTDTQYF. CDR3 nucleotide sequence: TGTGCCAGCAGCCCCGGGGGGGCAAGCACAGATACGCAGTATTTT.

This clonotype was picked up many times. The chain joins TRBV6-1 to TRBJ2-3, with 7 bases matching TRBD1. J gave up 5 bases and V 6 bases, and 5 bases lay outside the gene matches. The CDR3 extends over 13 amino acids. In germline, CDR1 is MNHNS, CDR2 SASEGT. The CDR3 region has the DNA TGTGCCAGCAGGGGGACAGCCCGAGATACGCAGTATTTT. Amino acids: CASRGTARDTQYF.

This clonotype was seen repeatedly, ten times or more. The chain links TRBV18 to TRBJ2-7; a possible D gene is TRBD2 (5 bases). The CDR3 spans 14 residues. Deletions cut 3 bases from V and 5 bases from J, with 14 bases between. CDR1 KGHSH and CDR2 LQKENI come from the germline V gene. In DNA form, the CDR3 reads TGTGCCAGCTCACCGCAAGAGGGTAAGGACGAGCAGTACTTC. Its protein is CASSPQEGKDEQYF.

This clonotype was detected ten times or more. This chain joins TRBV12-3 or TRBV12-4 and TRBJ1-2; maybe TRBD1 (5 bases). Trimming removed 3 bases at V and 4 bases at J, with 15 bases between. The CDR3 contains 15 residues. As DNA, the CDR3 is TGTGCCAGCAGTTTCACGGGGGGTCTGGGCTATGGCTACACCTTC. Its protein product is CASSFTGGLGYGYTF.

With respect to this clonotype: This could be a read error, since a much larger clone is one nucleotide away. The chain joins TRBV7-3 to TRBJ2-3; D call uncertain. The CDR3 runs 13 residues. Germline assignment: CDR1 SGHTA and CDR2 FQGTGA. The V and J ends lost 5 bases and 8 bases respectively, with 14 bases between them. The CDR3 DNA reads TGTGCCAGCAGCCTCGAGCGAGAAGGTACGCAGTATTTT. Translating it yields CASSLEREGTQYF.

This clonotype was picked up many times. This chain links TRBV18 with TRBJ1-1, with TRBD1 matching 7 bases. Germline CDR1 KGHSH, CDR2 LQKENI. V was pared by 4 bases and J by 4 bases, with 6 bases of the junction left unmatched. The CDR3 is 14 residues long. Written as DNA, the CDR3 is TGTGCCAGCTCACTCGGACAGGTAGGCACTGAAGCTTTCTTT. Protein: CASSLGQVGTEAFF.

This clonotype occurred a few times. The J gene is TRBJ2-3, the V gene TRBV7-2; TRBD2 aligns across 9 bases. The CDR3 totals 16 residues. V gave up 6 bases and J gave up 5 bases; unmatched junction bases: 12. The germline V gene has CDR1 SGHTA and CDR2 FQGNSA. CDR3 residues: CASRVRGGARVDTQYF. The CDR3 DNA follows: TGTGCCAGCAGAGTACGCGGGGGGGCCAGAGTAGATACGCAGTATTTT.